Below are 10 T cell receptor beta chains sequenced from a single sample in a study of control samples from healthy donors and cancer patients. Assay: immunoSEQ multiplex PCR; the TCRdb copy retains only in-frame clones and omits some. The sample yields approximately 100,000 clones, about 90% seen once. Sequencing was performed on blood. These receptors were taken from a man aged 25-45 years in good health.

The CDR3 protein is CASSWQQDYGYTF. CDR3 in DNA: TGTGCCAGCAGTTGGCAGCAAGACTATGGCTACACCTTC. The V and J genes are TRBV12-3 or TRBV12-4 and TRBJ1-2; D is unclear. There are 13 residues in the CDR3. V was pared by 4 bases and J by 3 bases, with 9 bases between.

The chain combines TRBV5-6 with TRBJ2-3, with D possibly matching TRBD2 (5 bases). Germline V gene lookup returns CDR1 SGHDT and CDR2 YYEEEE. This CDR3 comprises 15 residues. V was cut by 0 bases and J by 2 bases, with 10 bases left in between. The CDR3 region is CASSLESGNTDTQYF. Written as DNA, the CDR3 is TGTGCCAGCAGCTTGGAGTCGGGAAACACAGATACGCAGTATTTT.

The V gene is TRBV20-1, the J gene TRBJ1-3; no definite D call. CDR1 DFQATT and CDR2 SNEGSKA come from the germline V gene (reference sequence). Trimming stripped 5 bases from V and 3 bases from J, with 5 bases between. The CDR3 contains 11 residues. The CDR3 spells CSAANGNTIYF. The DNA for the CDR3 is TGCAGTGCTGCAAATGGAAACACCATATATTTT.

The chain is built from TRBV2 and TRBJ1-2; a weak D match, TRBD1 (5 bases). The length of the CDR3 is 13 residues. Deletions cut 3 bases from V and 5 bases from J, with 10 bases between. CDR1 is SNHLY and CDR2 is FYNNEI in the germline V gene. CDR3 DNA sequence: TGTGCCAGCAGTGAGAGGGGACTGTATGGCTACACCTTC. Residues: CASSERGLYGYTF.

The genes are TRBV7-2 and TRBJ2-2, with TRBD2 identical over 9 bases. The ends lost 5 bases at V and 0 bases at J; junction bases unmatched: 10. Germline V gives CDR1 SGHTA, CDR2 FQGNSA. There are 18 residues in the CDR3. The CDR3 region has the DNA TGTGCCAGCAGCCAACCGGGACTAGCATCTCCGAACACCGGGGAGCTGTTTTTT. It specifies CASSQPGLASPNTGELFF.

CDR3 region: CASSLVPGEAFF. Here the CDR3 DNA reads TGTGCCAGCAGCTTAGTTCCGGGTGAAGCTTTCTTT. The chain recombines TRBV11-2 with TRBJ1-1, with D unclear. The CDR3 runs 12 residues. In germline, CDR1 is SGHAT, CDR2 FQNNGV. V lost 1 base and J lost 7, with 7 bases in between.

The V and J genes are TRBV6-5 and TRBJ1-2, with D perhaps matching TRBD1 (5 bases). V lost 6 bases and J lost 1, with 12 bases in between. The V gene's germline CDR1 is MNHEY and CDR2 SVGAGI. The CDR3 length is 14 residues. The CDR3 loop is CASRSRQINYGYTF. CDR3 DNA sequence: TGTGCCAGCAGATCTAGACAGATTAACTATGGCTACACCTTC.

J is TRBJ1-3 and V is TRBV5-8; D is possibly TRBD1 (6 bases). The germline CDR1 and CDR2 sequences are SGHTS and YDEGEE. The germline V and J ends were trimmed by 4 bases and 4 bases, with 15 bases remaining between them. The CDR3 loop spans 15 amino acids. CDR3 protein: CASSPGIGGGNTIYF. CDR3 sequence (DNA): TGTGCCAGCAGCCCTGGAATAGGGGGAGGAAACACCATATATTTT.

J is TRBJ1-5 and V is TRBV19; D might be TRBD1 (5 bases). Between the trimmed V and J ends, which lost 3 bases and 2 bases, there was a span of 17 bases. The CDR3 extends over 17 amino acids. The germline V gene has CDR1 LNHDA and CDR2 SQIVND (reference sequence). The CDR3 loop reads CASSIEPYRGGNQPQHF. The CDR3 region has the DNA TGTGCCAGTAGTATCGAACCCTACAGAGGGGGCAATCAGCCCCAGCATTTT.

In DNA, the CDR3 is TGTGCCAGCAGCTTGGATGCAGGGACTAATGAAAAACTGTTTTTT. Protein: CASSLDAGTNEKLFF. The genes are TRBV5-4 and TRBJ1-4; the D gene is possibly TRBD1 (5 bases). The germline V and J ends were trimmed by 0 bases and 2 bases, with 8 bases remaining between them. This CDR3 is built from 15 residues. Germline V gives CDR1 SGHNT, CDR2 YYREEE (reference sequence). Variable domain in full (rest from reference TRBV5-4 and TRBJ1-4): ETGVTQSPTHLIKTRGQQVTLRCSSQSGHNTVSWYQQALGQGPQFIFQYYREEENGRGNFPPRFSGLQFPNYSSELNVNALELDDSALYLCASSLDAGTNEKLFFGSGTQLSVL.